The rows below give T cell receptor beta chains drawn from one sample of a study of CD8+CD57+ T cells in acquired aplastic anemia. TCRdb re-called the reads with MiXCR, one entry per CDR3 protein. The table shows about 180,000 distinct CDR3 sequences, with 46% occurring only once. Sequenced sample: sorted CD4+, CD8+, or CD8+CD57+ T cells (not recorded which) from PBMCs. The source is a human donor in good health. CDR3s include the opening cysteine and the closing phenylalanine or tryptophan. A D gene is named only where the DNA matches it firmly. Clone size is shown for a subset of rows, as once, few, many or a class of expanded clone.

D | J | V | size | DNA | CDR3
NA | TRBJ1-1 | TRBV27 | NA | TGTGCCAGCAGTCCTCAGACAGCCATGAACACTGAAGCTTTCTTT | CASSPQTAMNTEAFF
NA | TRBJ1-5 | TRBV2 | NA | TGTGCCAGCAGGGACGCAGGGCAGCCCCAGCATTTT | CASRDAGQPQHF
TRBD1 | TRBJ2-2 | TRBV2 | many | TGTGCCAGCAGTGGACAGGGGATAAACACCGGGGAGCTGTTTTTT | CASSGQGINTGELFF
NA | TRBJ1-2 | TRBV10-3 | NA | TGTGCCATCAAAGGCGTTCCTAACTATGGCTACACCTTC | CAIKGVPNYGYTF
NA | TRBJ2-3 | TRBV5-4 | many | TGTGCCAGCAGCTACAAGCCCCCTAGGAGCACAGATACGCAGTATTTT | CASSYKPPRSTDTQYF
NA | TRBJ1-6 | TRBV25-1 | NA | TGTGCCAGCAGTACTCTAACACAGGGTAATTCACCCCTCCACTTT | CASSTLTQGNSPLHF
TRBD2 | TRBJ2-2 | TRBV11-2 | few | TGTGCCAGCAGCGGACGTAGCGGGAGGGTCGCCGGGGAGCTGTTTTTT | CASSGRSGRVAGELFF
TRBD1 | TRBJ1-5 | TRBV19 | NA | TGTGCCAGTAGTATTCTCGGGACAGGGGGACGTCAGCCCCAGCATTTT | CASSILGTGGRQPQHF
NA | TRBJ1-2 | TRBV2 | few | TGTGCCAGCAGTGGGGGGAACTTCTATGGCTACACCTTC | CASSGGNFYGYTF
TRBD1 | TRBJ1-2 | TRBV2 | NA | TGTGCCAGCAGTGAATCAGGAGGGGGCGCCGGCTACACCTTC | CASSESGGGAGYTF
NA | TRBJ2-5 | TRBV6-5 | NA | TGTGCCAGCAGTTACTCGGCCAGGGGAGAGACCCAGTACTTC | CASSYSARGETQYF
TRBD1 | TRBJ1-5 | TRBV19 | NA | TGTGCCAGTAGTATATCGGGACAGGGGTATCAGCCCCAGCATTTT | CASSISGQGYQPQHF
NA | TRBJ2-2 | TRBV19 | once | TGTGCCAGTAGTATAAAGGAGCGTTACACCGGGGAGCTGTTTTTT | CASSIKERYTGELFF
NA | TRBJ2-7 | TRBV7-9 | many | TGTGCCAGCAGCTCGTCCGGGAAAAACTACGAGCAGTACTTC | CASSSSGKNYEQYF
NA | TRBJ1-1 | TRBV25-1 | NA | TGTGCCAGCTCCAGGAGGAGTGAAGCTTTCTTT | CASSRRSEAFF
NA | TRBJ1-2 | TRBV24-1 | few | TGTGCCACCAGTGCACCGGACGTCTATGGCTACACCTTC | CATSAPDVYGYTF
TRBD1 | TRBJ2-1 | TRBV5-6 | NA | TGTGCCAGCAGCTTAGGTCGACGGGACAGGGGGTACAATGAGCAGTTCTTC | CASSLGRRDRGYNEQFF